Sequencing of this T cell receptor beta chain was carried out in a study of blood T cell repertoires in COVID-19. Looking at the study overall: COVID-19 samples from acute and convalescent phases originated in the United States, Italy and Spain.

The CDR3 consists of 13 residues. The V segment lost 4 bases and the J segment 6 bases; nucleotides outside the gene matches: 2. Germline V gene lookup returns CDR1 KGHDR and CDR2 SFDVKD. Here immunoSEQ multiplex PCR was the method, and the copy in TCRdb shows in-frame clones only, minus some. Of 250,000 or so clones listed, more than 80% are singletons. Participant-given clinical history determined each cohort assignment. The material sequenced was PBMCs or T cells enriched from blood (not recorded which). The V gene is TRBV24-1, the J gene TRBJ1-5; 7 positions agree with TRBD1. This TCR was sampled from a man in his sixties who had recovered from COVID-19. The CDR3 region is CATSEGQRQPQHF. The CDR3 bases are TGTGCCACCAGTGAGGGACAGCGTCAGCCCCAGCATTTT.